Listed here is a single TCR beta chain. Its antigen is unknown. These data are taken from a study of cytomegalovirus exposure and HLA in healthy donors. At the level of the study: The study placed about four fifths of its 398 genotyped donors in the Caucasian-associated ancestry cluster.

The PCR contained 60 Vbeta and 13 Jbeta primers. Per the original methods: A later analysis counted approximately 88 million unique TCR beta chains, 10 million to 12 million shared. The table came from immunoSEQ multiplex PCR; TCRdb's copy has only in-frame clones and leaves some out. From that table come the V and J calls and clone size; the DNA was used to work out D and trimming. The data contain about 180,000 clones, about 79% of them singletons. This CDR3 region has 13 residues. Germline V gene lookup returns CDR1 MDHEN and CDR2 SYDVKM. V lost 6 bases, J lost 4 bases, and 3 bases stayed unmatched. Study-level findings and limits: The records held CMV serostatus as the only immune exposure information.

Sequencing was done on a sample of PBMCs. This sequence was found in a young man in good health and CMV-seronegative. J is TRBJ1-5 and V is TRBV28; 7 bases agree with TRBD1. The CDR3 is CASRPGQNQPQHF. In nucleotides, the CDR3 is TGTGCCAGCAGGCCGGGACAGAATCAGCCCCAGCATTTT.